Sequencing of this T cell receptor beta chain was carried out in a study of neurological immune-mediated disorders. The study, taken as a whole, reports: HTLV-1-associated myelopathy had the most TCR clonal expansion, while multiple sclerosis had the least, a level that fell below healthy controls. No sharing of CDR3 amino acid sequences was observed among expanded clones across subjects, suggesting private repertoires in all groups.

V lost 4 bases and J 6 bases, leaving 11 bases between the germline ends. CDR1 and CDR2 from the germline V gene are SGHAT and FQNNGV. The CDR3 extends over 13 amino acids. 5'RACE employing 10-nucleotide random UMIs yielded the cDNA. TCRdb re-called the 5' RACE reads with MiXCR, one entry per CDR3 protein. The table has around 23,000 distinct CDR3 sequences, roughly 13% seen once. This clonotype was seen at least ten times. What it recognizes is unknown. A total of 2 million PBMCs stored at -80 degrees C provided the unsorted libraries. Material for sequencing was PBMCs. The chain carries TRBV11-2 and TRBJ2-3; D unclear. This receptor was identified in a woman between 40 and 55 years old with HTLV-1-associated myelopathy (HAM/TSP). The CDR3 sequence: CASSSGTSDTQYF. In nucleotides, the CDR3 is TGTGCCAGCAGCTCTGGCACTTCGGATACGCAGTATTTT.